This TCR beta chain was sequenced in a study of blood T cells in healthy people across ages. Using a J-beta primer mix together with a sample-barcoded 5' primer, a second PCR was run for roughly 7 to 11 cycles. A single record per CDR3 protein comes from TCRdb applying MiXCR to the 5' RACE reads. Of 600,000 to 900,000 distinct CDR3 sequences listed, roughly 24% were seen once; the top ten hold about 3%. The CDR3 length is 13 residues. Germline values: CDR1 SEHNR, CDR2 FQNEAQ (reference sequence). V lost 8 bases and J lost 3, with 13 bases in between. The same data also contributed to another study, on T cells of mothers and their children.

The chain couples TRBV7-9 to TRBJ2-5, with a possible D match to TRBD2 (6 bases). This receptor was identified in a boy between 10 and 17 years old in good health. The specimen was blood. The CDR3: CASGGTKKETQYF. CDR3 DNA sequence: TGTGCCAGCGGGGGGACCAAGAAAGAGACCCAGTACTTC.